This T cell receptor beta chain appears in the sequencing data of a study of T cell responses to AZD1222 COVID-19 vaccine. With 6 bases removed from V and 5 bases from J, the gap between germline ends came to 13 bases. The CDR3 contains 13 residues. Germline assignment: CDR1 MNHEY and CDR2 SVGAGI. The table came from immunoSEQ multiplex PCR; TCRdb's copy has only in-frame clones and leaves some out. Among about 140,000 clones listed, 80% to 90% were seen once. The sequenced sample was peripheral blood, obtained on day 0 of AZD1222 vaccination. The clonotype originates from an adult in good health. This rearrangement joins TRBV6-5 to TRBJ2-5, with D tentatively TRBD1 or TRBD2 (6 bases each). The CDR3 DNA sequence: TGTGCCAGCAGCCGGGGGCGTGAGGAGACCCAGTACTTC. It specifies CASSRGREETQYF.